At least ten counts were recorded for the clone carrying this T cell receptor beta chain. Germline V lookup: CDR1 SEHNR, CDR2 FQNEAQ (reference sequence). The CDR3 sequence is 15 residues long. Trimming cost V 1 base and J 7 bases, with 14 bases left between them. This entry belongs to a study of regulatory T cells in long-lasting Graves disease. As for time point: newly diagnosed GD, antithyroid drugs for less than 3 months. PBMCs provided the RNA from which the TCR library was made. Guidelines of the American Thyroid Association were used to diagnose Graves' disease. CDR3-region Arm-PCR and iRepertoire HTBI primers produced the TCR beta libraries. TCRdb fed the multiplex PCR reads into MiXCR, producing one record per CDR3 protein. The sample consists of around 250,000 distinct CDR3 sequences, 20% to 25% of them appearing once.

V is TRBV7-9 and J is TRBJ2-1, with D tentatively TRBD2 (7 bases). The sequence was collected from a female donor with Graves disease. The sequences come from peripheral blood mononuclear cells (PBMCs), collected at new diagnosis, from a patient treated with antithyroid drugs. CDR3: CASSLGGGRRNEQFF. CDR3 nucleotide sequence: TGTGCCAGCAGCTTAGGCGGGGGCCGGAGGAATGAGCAGTTCTTC.